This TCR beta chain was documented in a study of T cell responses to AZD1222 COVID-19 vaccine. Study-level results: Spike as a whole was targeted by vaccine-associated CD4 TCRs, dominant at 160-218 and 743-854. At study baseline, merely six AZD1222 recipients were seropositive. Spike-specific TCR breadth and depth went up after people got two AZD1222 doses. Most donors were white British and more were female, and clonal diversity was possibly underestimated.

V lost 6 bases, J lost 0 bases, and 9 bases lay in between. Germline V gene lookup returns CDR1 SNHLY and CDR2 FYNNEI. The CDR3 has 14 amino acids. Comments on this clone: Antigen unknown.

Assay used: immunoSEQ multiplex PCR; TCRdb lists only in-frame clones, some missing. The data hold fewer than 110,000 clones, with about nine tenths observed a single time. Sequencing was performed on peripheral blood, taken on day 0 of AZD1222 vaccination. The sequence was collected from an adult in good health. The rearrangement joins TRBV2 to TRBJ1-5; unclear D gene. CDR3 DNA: TGTGCCAGCAGCGTAGGTTATAGCAATCAGCCCCAGCATTTT. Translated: CASSVGYSNQPQHF. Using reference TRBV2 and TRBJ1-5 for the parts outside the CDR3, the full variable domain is EPEVTQTPSHQVTQMGQEVILRCVPISNHLYFYWYRQILGQKVEFLVSFYNNEISEKSEIFDDQFSVERPDGSNFTLKIRSTKLEDSAMYFCASSVGYSNQPQHFGDGTRLSIL.